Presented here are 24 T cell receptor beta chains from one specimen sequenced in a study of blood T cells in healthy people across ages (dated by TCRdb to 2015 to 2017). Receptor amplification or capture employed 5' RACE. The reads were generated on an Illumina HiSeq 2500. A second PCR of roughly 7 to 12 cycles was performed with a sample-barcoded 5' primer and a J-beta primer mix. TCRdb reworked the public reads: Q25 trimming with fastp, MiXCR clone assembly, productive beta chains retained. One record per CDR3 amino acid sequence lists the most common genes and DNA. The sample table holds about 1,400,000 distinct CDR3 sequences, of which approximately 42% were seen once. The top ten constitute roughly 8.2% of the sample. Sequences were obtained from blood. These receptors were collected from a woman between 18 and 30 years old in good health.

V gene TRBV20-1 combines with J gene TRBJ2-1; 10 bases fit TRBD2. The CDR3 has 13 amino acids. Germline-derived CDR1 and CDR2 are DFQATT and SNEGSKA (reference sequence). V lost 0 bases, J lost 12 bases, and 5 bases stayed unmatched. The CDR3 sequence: CSARDPAGGLQFF. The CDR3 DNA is TGCAGTGCTAGAGATCCAGCGGGAGGGCTGCAGTTCTTC.

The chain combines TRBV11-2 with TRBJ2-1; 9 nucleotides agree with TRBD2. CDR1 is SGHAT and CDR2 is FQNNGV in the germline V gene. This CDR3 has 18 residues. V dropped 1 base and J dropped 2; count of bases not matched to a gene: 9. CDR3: CASSLVGSGRGTYNEQFF. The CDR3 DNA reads TGTGCCAGCAGCTTAGTTGGTAGCGGGAGAGGGACCTACAATGAGCAGTTCTTC. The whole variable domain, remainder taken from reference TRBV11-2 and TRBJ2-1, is EAGVAQSPRYKIIEKRQSVAFWCNPISGHATLYWYQQILGQGPKLLIQFQNNGVVDDSQLPKDRFSAERLKGVDSTLKIQPAKLEDSAVYLCASSLVGSGRGTYNEQFFGPGTRLTVL.

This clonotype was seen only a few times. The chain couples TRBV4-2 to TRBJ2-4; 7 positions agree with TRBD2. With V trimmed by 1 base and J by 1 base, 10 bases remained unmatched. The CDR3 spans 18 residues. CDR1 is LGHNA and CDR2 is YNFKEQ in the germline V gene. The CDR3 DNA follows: TGTGCCAGCAGCCAAGTTAGCGGGCCGAGGTTGGCCAAAAACATTCAGTACTTC. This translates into CASSQVSGPRLAKNIQYF.

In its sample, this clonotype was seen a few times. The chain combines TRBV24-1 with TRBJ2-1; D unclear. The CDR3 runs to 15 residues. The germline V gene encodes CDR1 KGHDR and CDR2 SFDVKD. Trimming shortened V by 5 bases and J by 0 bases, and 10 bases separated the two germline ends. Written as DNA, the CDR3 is TGTGCCACCAGTGGTCACGGATTCTCCTACAATGAGCAGTTCTTC. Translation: CATSGHGFSYNEQFF.

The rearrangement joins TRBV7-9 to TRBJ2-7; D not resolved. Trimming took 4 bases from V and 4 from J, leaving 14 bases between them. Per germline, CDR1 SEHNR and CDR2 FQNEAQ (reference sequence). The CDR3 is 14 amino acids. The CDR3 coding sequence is TGTGCCAGCAGCTCCAGCTCCTTAGGGTACGAGCAGTACTTC. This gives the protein CASSSSSLGYEQYF.

The CDR3 nucleotides read TGTGCCAGCAGCTTCCCGGAGGAAGGGAGCTATGGCTACACCTTC. It specifies CASSFPEEGSYGYTF. The V call is TRBV7-9, the J call TRBJ1-2; no firm D call. From germline, CDR1 is SEHNR and CDR2 FQNEAQ (reference sequence). V was cut by 3 bases and J by 4 bases, with 15 bases left in between. The CDR3 length is 15 residues.

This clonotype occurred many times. CDR3: CASSRESDTQYF. CDR3 coding DNA: TGTGCCAGCAGTCGCGAATCCGATACGCAGTATTTT. The chain joins TRBV27 to TRBJ2-3, with unresolved D. Germline V gene sequence: CDR1 MNHEY, CDR2 SMNVEV (reference sequence). CDR3 length: 12 amino acids. Trimming stripped 5 bases from V and 6 bases from J, with 9 bases between.

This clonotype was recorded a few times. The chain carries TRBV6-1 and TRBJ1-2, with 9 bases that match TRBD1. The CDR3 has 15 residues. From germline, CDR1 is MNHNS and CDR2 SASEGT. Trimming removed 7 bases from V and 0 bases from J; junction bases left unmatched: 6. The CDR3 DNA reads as TGTGCCAGCACCCCTGGGACAGGGACTAACTATGGCTACACCTTC. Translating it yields CASTPGTGTNYGYTF.

In DNA form, the CDR3 reads TGCAGTGCTTTTGACAGGGCGGTTGGTTTCGGTGAAGCTTTCTTT. The encoded protein is CSAFDRAVGFGEAFF. The rearrangement links TRBV20-1 to TRBJ1-1; 7 positions match TRBD1. The CDR3 totals 15 residues. Germline values: CDR1 DFQATT, CDR2 SNEGSKA (reference sequence). The junction had 16 bases not matched to a gene; V was cut back by 5 bases and J by 7 bases.

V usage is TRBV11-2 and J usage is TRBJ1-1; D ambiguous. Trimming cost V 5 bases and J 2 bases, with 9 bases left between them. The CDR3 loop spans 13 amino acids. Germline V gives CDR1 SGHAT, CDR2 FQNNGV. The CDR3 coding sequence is TGTGCCAGCAGCGCCGACTTAAACACTGAAGCTTTCTTT. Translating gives CASSADLNTEAFF.

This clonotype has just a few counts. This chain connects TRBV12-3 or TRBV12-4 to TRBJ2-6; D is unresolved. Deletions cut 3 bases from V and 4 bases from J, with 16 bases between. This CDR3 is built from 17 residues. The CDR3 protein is CASSFGLRVTGANVLTF. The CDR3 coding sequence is TGTGCCAGCAGTTTTGGTTTACGGGTTACCGGGGCCAACGTCCTGACTTTC.

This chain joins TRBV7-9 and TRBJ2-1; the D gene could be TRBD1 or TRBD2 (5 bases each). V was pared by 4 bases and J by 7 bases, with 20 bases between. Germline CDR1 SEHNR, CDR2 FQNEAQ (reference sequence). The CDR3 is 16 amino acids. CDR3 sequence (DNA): TGTGCCAGCAGCTCTGCAGGGAGTACCTTTGGAAATGAGCAGTTCTTC. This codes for CASSSAGSTFGNEQFF.

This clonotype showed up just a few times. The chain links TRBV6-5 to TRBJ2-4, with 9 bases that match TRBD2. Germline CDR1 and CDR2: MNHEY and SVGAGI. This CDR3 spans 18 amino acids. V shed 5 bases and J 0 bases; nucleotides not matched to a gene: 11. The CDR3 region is CASSGLAGGLGAKNIQYF. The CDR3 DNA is TGTGCCAGCAGTGGTCTGGCGGGGGGGCTGGGAGCCAAAAACATTCAGTACTTC.

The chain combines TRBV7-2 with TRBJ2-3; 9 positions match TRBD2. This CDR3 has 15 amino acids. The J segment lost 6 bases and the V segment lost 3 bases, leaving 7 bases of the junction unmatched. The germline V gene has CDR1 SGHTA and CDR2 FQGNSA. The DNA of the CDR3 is TGTGCCAGCAGCTTGGGGCGGGGGGGCCTCGATACGCAGTATTTT. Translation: CASSLGRGGLDTQYF.

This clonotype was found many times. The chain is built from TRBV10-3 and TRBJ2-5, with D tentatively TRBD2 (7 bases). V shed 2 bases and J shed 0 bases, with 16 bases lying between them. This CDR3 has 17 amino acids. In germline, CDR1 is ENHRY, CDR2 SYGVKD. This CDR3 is CAISEGPGGQYQETQYF. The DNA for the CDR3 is TGTGCCATCAGTGAGGGGCCCGGGGGGCAATACCAAGAGACCCAGTACTTC.

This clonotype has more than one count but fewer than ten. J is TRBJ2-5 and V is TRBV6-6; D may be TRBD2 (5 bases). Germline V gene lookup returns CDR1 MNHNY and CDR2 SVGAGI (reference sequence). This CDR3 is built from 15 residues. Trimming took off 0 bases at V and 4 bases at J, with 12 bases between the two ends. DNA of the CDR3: TGTGCCAGCAGTTACTCGATGGTGGACTTAGAGACCCAGTACTTC. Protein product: CASSYSMVDLETQYF.

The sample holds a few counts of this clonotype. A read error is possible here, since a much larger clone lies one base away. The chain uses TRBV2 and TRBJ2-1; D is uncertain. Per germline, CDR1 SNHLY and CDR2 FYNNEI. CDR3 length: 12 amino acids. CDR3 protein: CTSSDPYNEQFF. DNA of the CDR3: TGTACCAGCAGTGACCCCTACAATGAGCAGTTCTTC.

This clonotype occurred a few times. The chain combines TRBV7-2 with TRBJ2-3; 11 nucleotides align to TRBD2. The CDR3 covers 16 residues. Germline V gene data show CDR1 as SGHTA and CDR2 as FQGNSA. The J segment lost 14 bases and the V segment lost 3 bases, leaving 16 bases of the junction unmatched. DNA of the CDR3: TGTGCCAGCAGCTTCCCGGCCGGGACTAGCGGACGTGATTGGTATTTT. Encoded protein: CASSFPAGTSGRDWYF.

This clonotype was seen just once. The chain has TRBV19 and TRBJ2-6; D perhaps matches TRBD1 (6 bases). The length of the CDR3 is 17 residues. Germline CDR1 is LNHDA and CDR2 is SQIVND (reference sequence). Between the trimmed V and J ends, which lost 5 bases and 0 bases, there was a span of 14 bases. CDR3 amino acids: CASSPQGLNSGANVLTF. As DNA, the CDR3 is TGTGCCAGTAGTCCGCAGGGGCTAAACTCTGGGGCCAACGTCCTGACTTTC.

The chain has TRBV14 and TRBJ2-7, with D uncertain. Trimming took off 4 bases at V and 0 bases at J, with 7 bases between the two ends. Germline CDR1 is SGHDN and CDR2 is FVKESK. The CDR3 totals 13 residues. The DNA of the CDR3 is TGTGCCAGCAGCCTAATCCGCTCCTACGAGCAGTACTTC. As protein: CASSLIRSYEQYF.

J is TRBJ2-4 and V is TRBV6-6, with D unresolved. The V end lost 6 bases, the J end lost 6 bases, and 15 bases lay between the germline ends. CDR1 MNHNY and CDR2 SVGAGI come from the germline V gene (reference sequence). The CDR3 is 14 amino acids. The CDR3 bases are TGTGCCAGCAGGTCGGACGGAGAAACAAACATTCAGTACTTC. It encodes CASRSDGETNIQYF.

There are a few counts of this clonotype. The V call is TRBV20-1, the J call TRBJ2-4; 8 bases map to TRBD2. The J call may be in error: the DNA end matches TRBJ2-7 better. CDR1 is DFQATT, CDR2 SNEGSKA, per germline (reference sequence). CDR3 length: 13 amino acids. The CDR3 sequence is CSAGTSSVYEQYF. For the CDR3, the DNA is TGCAGTGCTGGGACTAGTAGTGTCTACGAGCAGTACTTC.

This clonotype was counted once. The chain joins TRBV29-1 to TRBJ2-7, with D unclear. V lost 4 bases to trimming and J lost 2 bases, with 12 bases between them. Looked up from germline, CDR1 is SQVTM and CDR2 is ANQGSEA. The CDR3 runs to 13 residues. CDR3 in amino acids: CSVGRGWPYEQYF. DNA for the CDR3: TGCAGCGTTGGCCGAGGTTGGCCCTACGAGCAGTACTTC.

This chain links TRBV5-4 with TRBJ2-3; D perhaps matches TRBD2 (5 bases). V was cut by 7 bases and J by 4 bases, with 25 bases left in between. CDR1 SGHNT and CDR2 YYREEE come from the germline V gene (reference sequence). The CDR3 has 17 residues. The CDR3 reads CASGQAGRPGDSDTQYF. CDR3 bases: TGTGCCAGCGGCCAAGCCGGCAGGCCCGGGGATTCAGATACGCAGTATTTT.